This TCR beta chain was identified during a study of identical twins. Study results and limitations: The more abundant beta clonotypes in cord blood had fewer insertions, and memory repertoires did not show this.

Through template switching, a universal primer site was introduced, and the cDNA contained unique molecular identifiers. Each CDR3 protein gets one entry after TCRdb re-called the 5' RACE reads with MiXCR. The data show 400,000 to 550,000 distinct CDR3 sequences, with less than 25% seen just once and around 0.9% held by the top ten. Concerning this clonotype itself: Its antigen remains unknown.

CDR1 is SGDLS and CDR2 is YYNGEE in the germline V gene. CDR3 size: 15 residues. Trimming cost V 0 bases and J 2 bases, with 6 bases left between them. The same sample was also studied in work on T cells expressing NK-cell markers. This second report adds: Leadership of the CD3+CD56-NKG2C+ fraction also belonged to these clonotypes in a handful of donors.

V and J are TRBV9 and TRBJ2-6, with D unclear. Sequencing input: CD4+ T cells sorted from blood. The receptor was isolated from a woman aged 18-29 years in good health. The CDR3 reads CASSVGWAGANVLTF. The CDR3 region has the DNA TGTGCCAGCAGCGTAGGCTGGGCTGGGGCCAACGTCCTGACTTTC.